These 20 T cell receptor beta chains share one sample of origin, sequenced in a study of blood T cells in healthy people across ages. Alongside a J-beta primer mix, a sample-barcoded 5' primer served in a second PCR lasting about 7 to 11 cycles. TCRdb recomputed calls from the 5' RACE reads with MiXCR, one row per CDR3 protein. The repertoire holds about 1.4 million distinct CDR3 sequences, with almost 60% as singletons. The sequencing input was blood. These receptors were obtained from a man between 18 and 35 years old in good health.

The CDR3, as DNA: TGCAGTGCTAGTGGGACTAGCGGAAAAGAAATCTACGAGCAGTACTTC. Translation gives CSASGTSGKEIYEQYF. The chain is built from TRBV20-1 and TRBJ2-7, with TRBD2 matching 11 bases. Per the germline V gene, CDR1 is DFQATT and CDR2 is SNEGSKA (reference sequence). The CDR3 contains 16 residues. V dropped 3 bases and J dropped 3; count of bases not matched to a gene: 10.

The genes are TRBV27 and TRBJ2-5, with no clear D. The J call may be faulty, since TRBJ2-7 better matches the DNA end. The CDR3 contains 12 residues. Germline CDR1 MNHEY, CDR2 SMNVEV (reference sequence). The CDR3 reads CASSLPSAEQYF. The CDR3 nucleotides are TGTGCCAGCAGTTTGCCCAGCGCCGAGCAGTACTTC.

This CDR3 reads CSARELAGASYEQYF. CDR3 DNA sequence: TGCAGTGCGAGGGAGCTAGCGGGGGCTTCCTACGAGCAGTACTTC. The rearrangement uses TRBV20-1 and TRBJ2-7; 10 nucleotides line up with TRBD2. Germline-derived CDR1 and CDR2 are DFQATT and SNEGSKA (reference sequence). The CDR3 is made up of 15 amino acids. Losses at the gene ends were 6 bases for V and 1 base for J; bases not matched to a gene: 9.

This chain connects TRBV27 to TRBJ2-6; no clear D. The CDR3 sequence is 14 residues long. Germline CDR1 reads MNHEY; CDR2 reads SMNVEV (reference sequence). The V and J ends lost 4 bases and 4 bases respectively, with 8 bases between them. The CDR3: CASSSEAGANVLTF. CDR3 nucleotide sequence: TGTGCCAGCAGTTCGGAAGCCGGGGCCAACGTCCTGACTTTC.

This chain uses TRBV4-1 with TRBJ2-5, with TRBD2 as a possible D gene (5 bases). The V and J ends lost 1 base and 1 base respectively, with 13 bases between them. The CDR3 extends over 16 amino acids. CDR1 is MGHRA, CDR2 YSYEKL, per germline. In DNA, the CDR3 is TGCGCCAGCAGCCAAGTATTTGGGCGGGCCCAAGAGACCCAGTACTTC. This sequence encodes CASSQVFGRAQETQYF.

This rearrangement joins TRBV24-1 to TRBJ2-3; 7 bases align to TRBD1. The CDR3 covers 15 residues. Trimming took 4 bases from V and 3 from J; bases not matched to a gene: 6. Looked up from germline, CDR1 is KGHDR and CDR2 is SFDVKD. This CDR3 reads CATSDRQGQTDTQYF. The CDR3 coding sequence is TGTGCCACCAGTGACAGACAGGGCCAAACAGATACGCAGTATTTT.

The V call is TRBV5-5, the J call TRBJ2-7; tentatively, D is TRBD1 (6 bases). CDR3 length: 14 amino acids. Germline assignment: CDR1 SGHKS and CDR2 YYEKEE (reference sequence). With 3 bases removed from V and 2 bases from J, the gap between germline ends came to 12 bases. CDR3 region: CASSSGDFAYEQYF. In nucleotides, the CDR3 is TGTGCCAGCAGCTCAGGGGATTTCGCCTACGAGCAGTACTTC.

This clonotype was seen just once. The chain has TRBV18 and TRBJ1-2; D gene uncertain. This CDR3 is built from 13 residues. Germline V lookup: CDR1 KGHSH, CDR2 LQKENI. V was pared by 8 bases and J by 5 bases, with 15 bases between. For the CDR3, the DNA is TGTGCCAGCGCTCCGGCAGACTTTTATGGCTACACCTTC. Its protein is CASAPADFYGYTF.

The chain recombines TRBV5-1 with TRBJ2-7, with TRBD2 identical over 11 bases. The DNA matches TRBJ2-4 better at its end, which makes the J call doubtful. The CDR3 loop spans 14 amino acids. Germline V gene data show CDR1 as SGHRS and CDR2 as YFSETQ. CDR3 protein: CASRPGTSGNIQYF. The CDR3, as DNA: TGCGCCAGCAGGCCCGGGACTAGCGGTAACATTCAGTACTTC.

V gene TRBV7-9 combines with J gene TRBJ2-3, with 7 bases that match TRBD2. Per germline, CDR1 SEHNR and CDR2 FQNEAQ (reference sequence). Trimming cost V 8 bases and J 2 bases; bases outside gene matches: 7. CDR3 length: 14 residues. CDR3 residues: CASGRGGLTDTQYF. CDR3 DNA: TGTGCCAGCGGACGCGGGGGACTCACAGATACGCAGTATTTT. The full variable domain, rest sourced from reference TRBV7-9 and TRBJ2-3, is DTGVSQNPRHKITKRGQNVTFRCDPISEHNRLYWYRQTLGQGPEFLTYFQNEAQLEKSRLLSDRFSAERPKGSFSTLEIQRTEQGDSAMYLCASGRGGLTDTQYFGPGTRLTVL.

Concerning this clonotype: This may be a read error: a much more frequent sequence differs by one nucleotide. This chain joins TRBV14 and TRBJ2-7; 11 nucleotides agree with TRBD2. The end of the DNA is better explained by TRBJ2-5, so the J call may be wrong. CDR1 is SGHDN, CDR2 FVKESK, per germline. This CDR3 is 15 amino acids long. This CDR3 reads CASSQGTSGWETQYF. The CDR3 DNA is TGTGCCAGCAGCCAAGGGACTAGCGGGTGGGAGACCCAGTACTTC.

This clonotype showed up just a few times. The junction departs from the called germline gene at one end, perhaps through a read error. The CDR3 nucleotides read TGCGCCAGCAGCCAAACAGGGAGTATGAACACTGAGGCTTTCTTT. It specifies CASSQTGSMNTEAFF. This chain links TRBV4-1 with TRBJ1-1, with a weak D call TRBD1 (6 bases). This CDR3 is built from 15 residues. CDR1 and CDR2 from the germline V gene are MGHRA and YSYEKL.

This clonotype was observed a handful of times. V is TRBV25-1 and J is TRBJ1-2; TRBD1 agrees at 10 bases. Germline V gene lookup returns CDR1 MGHDK and CDR2 SYGVNS. J lost 6 bases, V lost 2 bases, and 18 bases had no gene match. The CDR3 runs 19 residues. The CDR3: CASSEPGGDRGILKDGYTF. DNA for the CDR3: TGTGCCAGCAGTGAACCTGGCGGGGACAGGGGTATTCTAAAGGATGGCTACACCTTC.

This chain connects TRBV20-1 to TRBJ2-1; TRBD2 is a possible D gene (6 bases). Germline values: CDR1 DFQATT, CDR2 SNEGSKA (reference sequence). CDR3 size: 12 residues. The germline V and J ends were trimmed by 7 bases and 5 bases, with 12 bases remaining between them. The CDR3 reads CSVGLYNNEQFF. CDR3 DNA: TGCAGTGTGGGACTCTATAACAATGAGCAGTTCTTC.

This clonotype was recorded a few times. The chain couples TRBV20-1 to TRBJ2-5, with D perhaps TRBD1 (6 bases). The J call may be faulty, since TRBJ2-7 better matches the DNA end. The CDR3 contains 12 residues. From germline, CDR1 is DFQATT and CDR2 SNEGSKA (reference sequence). The DNA for the CDR3 is TGCAGTGCTCCTATACAGGGCCACGAGCAGTACTTC. Amino acids: CSAPIQGHEQYF.

V is TRBV10-3 and J is TRBJ2-3; the D gene is possibly TRBD1 (5 bases). Germline V gene data show CDR1 as ENHRY and CDR2 as SYGVKD. The CDR3 is 17 amino acids. Trimming took 1 base from V and 0 from J, leaving 14 bases between them. CDR3 residues: CAISEWDPRVSTDTQYF. In nucleotides, the CDR3 is TGTGCCATCAGTGAGTGGGATCCCAGGGTTAGCACAGATACGCAGTATTTT.

This clonotype was seen only a few times. The chain joins TRBV12-3 or TRBV12-4 to TRBJ2-1; D is unresolved. The CDR3 extends over 15 amino acids. The V end was cut by 0 bases, the J end by 5 bases, with 11 bases between. The CDR3 DNA sequence: TGTGCCAGCAGTTTAGCGGGCAGTTCAAACAATGAGCAGTTCTTC. It yields the protein CASSLAGSSNNEQFF.

The gene calls are TRBV12-3 or TRBV12-4 and TRBJ1-4, with D tentatively TRBD1 (5 bases). Trimming removed 7 bases at V and 5 bases at J, with 11 bases between. CDR3 length: 13 amino acids. The CDR3 loop is CASIGWGNEKLFF. The CDR3, as DNA: TGTGCCAGCATAGGCTGGGGGAATGAAAAACTGTTTTTT.

The chain is built from TRBV4-2 and TRBJ2-7; TRBD2 aligns across 7 bases. Germline CDR1 LGHNA, CDR2 YNFKEQ. There are 17 residues in the CDR3. V was pared by 0 bases and J by 4 bases, with 12 bases of the junction left unmatched. Here the CDR3 reads CASSQDVTGTTSYEQYF. Here the CDR3 DNA reads TGTGCCAGCAGCCAAGACGTTACCGGGACTACATCTTACGAGCAGTACTTC.

The V gene is TRBV20-1, the J gene TRBJ2-3, with 11 bases fitting TRBD2. Trimming took 1 base from V and 2 from J; bases not matched to a gene: 5. Germline assignment: CDR1 DFQATT and CDR2 SNEGSKA (reference sequence). The CDR3 extends over 16 amino acids. The CDR3 spells CSARAPSGGFTDTQYF. CDR3 DNA sequence: TGCAGTGCTAGAGCCCCTAGCGGGGGGTTCACAGATACGCAGTATTTT.